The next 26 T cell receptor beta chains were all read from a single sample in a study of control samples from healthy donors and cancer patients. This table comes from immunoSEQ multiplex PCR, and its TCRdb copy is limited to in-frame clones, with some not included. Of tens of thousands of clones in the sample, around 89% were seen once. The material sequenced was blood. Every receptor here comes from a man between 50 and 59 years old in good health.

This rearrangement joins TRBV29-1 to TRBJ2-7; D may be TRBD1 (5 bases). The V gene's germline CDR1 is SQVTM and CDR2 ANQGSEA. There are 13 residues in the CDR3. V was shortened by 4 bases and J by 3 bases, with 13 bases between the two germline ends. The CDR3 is CSVVVRQGYEQYF. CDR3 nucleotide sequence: TGCAGCGTTGTGGTGCGGCAGGGCTACGAGCAGTACTTC.

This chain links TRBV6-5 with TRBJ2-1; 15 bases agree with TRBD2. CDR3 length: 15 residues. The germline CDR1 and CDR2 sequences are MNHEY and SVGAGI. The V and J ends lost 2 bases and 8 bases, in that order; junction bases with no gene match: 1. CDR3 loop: CASSYGTSGGYEQFF. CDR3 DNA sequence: TGTGCCAGCAGTTACGGGACTAGCGGGGGGTATGAGCAGTTCTTC.

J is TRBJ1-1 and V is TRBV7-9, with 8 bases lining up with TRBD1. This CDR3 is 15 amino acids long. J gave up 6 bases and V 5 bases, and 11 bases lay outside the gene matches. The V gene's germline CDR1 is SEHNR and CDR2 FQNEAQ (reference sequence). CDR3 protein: CASSTAGTGGAEAFF. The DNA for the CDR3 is TGTGCCAGCAGCACCGCCGGGACAGGAGGCGCTGAAGCTTTCTTT.

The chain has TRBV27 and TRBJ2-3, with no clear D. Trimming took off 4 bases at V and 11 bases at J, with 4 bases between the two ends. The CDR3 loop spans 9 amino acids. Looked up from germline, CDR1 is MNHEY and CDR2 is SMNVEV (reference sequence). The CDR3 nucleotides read TGTGCCAGCAGTTCCAGGCAGTATTTT. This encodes CASSSRQYF.

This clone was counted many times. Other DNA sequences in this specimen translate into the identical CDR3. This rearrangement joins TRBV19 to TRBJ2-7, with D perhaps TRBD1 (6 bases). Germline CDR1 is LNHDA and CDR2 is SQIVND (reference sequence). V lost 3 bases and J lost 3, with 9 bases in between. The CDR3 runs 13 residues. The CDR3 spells CASSIEDSYEQYF. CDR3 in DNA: TGTGCCAGTAGTATTGAGGACAGCTACGAGCAGTACTTC.

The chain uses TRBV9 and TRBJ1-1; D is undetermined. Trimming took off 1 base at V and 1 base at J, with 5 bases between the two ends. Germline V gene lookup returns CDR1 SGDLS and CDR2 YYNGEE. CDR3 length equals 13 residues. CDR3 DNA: TGTGCCAGCAGCGTATCGACGAACACTGAAGCTTTCTTT. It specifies CASSVSTNTEAFF.

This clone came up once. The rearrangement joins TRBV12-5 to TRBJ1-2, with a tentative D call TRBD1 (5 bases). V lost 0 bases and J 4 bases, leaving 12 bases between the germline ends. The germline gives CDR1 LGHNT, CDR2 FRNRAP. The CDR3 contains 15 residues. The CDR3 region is CASGLVPGPPYGYTF. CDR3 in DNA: TGTGCTAGTGGTTTGGTGCCGGGGCCCCCCTATGGCTACACCTTC.

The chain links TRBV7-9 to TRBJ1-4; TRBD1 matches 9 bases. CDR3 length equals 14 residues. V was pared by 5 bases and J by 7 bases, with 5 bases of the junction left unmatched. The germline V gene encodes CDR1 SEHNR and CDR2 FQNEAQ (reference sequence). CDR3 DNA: TGTGCCAGCAGCCACGGGACAGGGTTTGAAAAACTGTTTTTT. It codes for CASSHGTGFEKLFF.

CDR3 DNA: TGTGCCAGCAGTCCCCAAAGATTTATGAACACTGAAGCTTTCTTT. Protein sequence: CASSPQRFMNTEAFF. V gene TRBV6-5 combines with J gene TRBJ1-1; D unresolved. Trimming shortened V by 5 bases and J by 0 bases, and 13 bases separated the two germline ends. Germline CDR1 is MNHEY and CDR2 is SVGAGI. CDR3 length: 15 amino acids.

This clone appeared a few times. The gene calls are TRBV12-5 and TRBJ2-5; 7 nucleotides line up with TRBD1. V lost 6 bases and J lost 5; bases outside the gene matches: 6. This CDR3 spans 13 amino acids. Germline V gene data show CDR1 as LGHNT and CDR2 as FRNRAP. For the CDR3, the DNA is TGTGCTAGTGGGCCGACAGGGACGGAGACCCAGTACTTC. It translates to CASGPTGTETQYF.

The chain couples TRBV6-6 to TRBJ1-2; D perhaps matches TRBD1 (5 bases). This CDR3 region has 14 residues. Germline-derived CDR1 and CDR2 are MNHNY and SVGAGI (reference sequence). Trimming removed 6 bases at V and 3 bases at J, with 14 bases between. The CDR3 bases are TGTGCCAGCAGCGAGGGGTCCTCGGACTATGGCTACACCTTC. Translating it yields CASSEGSSDYGYTF.

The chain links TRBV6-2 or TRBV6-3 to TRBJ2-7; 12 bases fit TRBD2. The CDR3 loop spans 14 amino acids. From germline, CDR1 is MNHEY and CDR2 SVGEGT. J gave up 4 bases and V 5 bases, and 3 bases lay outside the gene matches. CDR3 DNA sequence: TGTGCCAGCAGTCGGACTAGCGGGGTTTACGAGCAGTACTTC. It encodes CASSRTSGVYEQYF.

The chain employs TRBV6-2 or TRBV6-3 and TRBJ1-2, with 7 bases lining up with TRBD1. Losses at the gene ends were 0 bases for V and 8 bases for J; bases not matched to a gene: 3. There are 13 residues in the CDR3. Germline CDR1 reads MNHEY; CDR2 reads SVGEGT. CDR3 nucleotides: TGTGCCAGCAGTTACTCAGGGGGCGCCGGCTACACCTTC. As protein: CASSYSGGAGYTF.

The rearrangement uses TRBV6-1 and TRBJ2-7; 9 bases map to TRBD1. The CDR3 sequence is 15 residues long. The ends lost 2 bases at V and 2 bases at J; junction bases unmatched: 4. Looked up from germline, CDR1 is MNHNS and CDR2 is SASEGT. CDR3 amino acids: CASSETGQGPYEQYF. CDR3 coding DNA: TGTGCCAGCAGTGAAACTGGACAGGGGCCCTACGAGCAGTACTTC.

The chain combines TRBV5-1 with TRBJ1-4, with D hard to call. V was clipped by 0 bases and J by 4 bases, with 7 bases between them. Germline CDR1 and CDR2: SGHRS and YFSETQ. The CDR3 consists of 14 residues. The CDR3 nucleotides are TGCGCCAGCAGCTTGGATCAGAATAATGAAAAACTGTTTTTT. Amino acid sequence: CASSLDQNNEKLFF.

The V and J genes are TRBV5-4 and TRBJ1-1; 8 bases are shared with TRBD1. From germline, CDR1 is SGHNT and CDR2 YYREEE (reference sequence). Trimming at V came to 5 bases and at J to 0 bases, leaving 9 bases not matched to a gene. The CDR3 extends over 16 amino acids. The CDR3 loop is CASSPGQGLMNTEAFF. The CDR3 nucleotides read TGTGCCAGCAGTCCCGGACAGGGCTTAATGAACACTGAAGCTTTCTTT.

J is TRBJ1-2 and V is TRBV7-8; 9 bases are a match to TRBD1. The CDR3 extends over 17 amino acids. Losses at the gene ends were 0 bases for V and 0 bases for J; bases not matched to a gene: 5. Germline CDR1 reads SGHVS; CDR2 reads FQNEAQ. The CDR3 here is CASSLARTGESNYGYTF. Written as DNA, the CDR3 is TGTGCCAGCAGCTTAGCCCGGACAGGGGAATCTAACTATGGCTACACCTTC.

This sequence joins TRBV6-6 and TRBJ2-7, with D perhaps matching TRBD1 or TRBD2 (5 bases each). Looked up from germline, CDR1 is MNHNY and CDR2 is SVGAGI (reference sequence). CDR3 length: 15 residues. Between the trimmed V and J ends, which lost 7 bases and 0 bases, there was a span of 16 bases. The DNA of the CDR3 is TGTGCCAGCACTGACGGGACGGTAAGCTCCTACGAGCAGTACTTC. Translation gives CASTDGTVSSYEQYF.

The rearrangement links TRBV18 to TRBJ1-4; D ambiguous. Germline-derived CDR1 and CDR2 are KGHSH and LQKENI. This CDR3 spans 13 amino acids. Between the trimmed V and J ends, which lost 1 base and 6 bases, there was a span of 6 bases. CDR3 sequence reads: CASSPLVYEKLFF. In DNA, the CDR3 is TGTGCCAGCTCACCACTTGTGTATGAAAAACTGTTTTTT.

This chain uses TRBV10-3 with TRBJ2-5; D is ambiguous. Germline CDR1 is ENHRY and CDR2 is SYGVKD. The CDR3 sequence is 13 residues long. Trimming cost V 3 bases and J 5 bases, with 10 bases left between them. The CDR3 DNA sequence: TGTGCCATCAGTGACTCCACGGAGGAGACCCAGTACTTC. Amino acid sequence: CAISDSTEETQYF.

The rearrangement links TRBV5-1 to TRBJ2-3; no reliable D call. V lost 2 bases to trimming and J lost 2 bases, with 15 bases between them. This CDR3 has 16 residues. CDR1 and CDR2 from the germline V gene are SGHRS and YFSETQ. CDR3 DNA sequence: TGCGCCAGCAGCTTTAACGGGTTTAGGGTCACAGATACGCAGTATTTT. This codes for CASSFNGFRVTDTQYF.

The CDR3 bases are TGCGCCAGCAGCCAAGCCGGGGTCGGGGATACAAAAAACATTCAGTACTTC. Translating gives CASSQAGVGDTKNIQYF. The gene calls are TRBV4-1 and TRBJ2-4, with D tentatively TRBD2 (5 bases). V was pared by 1 base and J by 4 bases, with 17 bases between. The germline gives CDR1 MGHRA, CDR2 YSYEKL. The CDR3 is 17 amino acids.

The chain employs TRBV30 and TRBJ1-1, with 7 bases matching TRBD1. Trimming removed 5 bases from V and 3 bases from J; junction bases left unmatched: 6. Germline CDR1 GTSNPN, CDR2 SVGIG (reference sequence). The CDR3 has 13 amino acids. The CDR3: CAWDDRVYTEAFF. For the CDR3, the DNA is TGTGCCTGGGATGACAGGGTGTACACTGAAGCTTTCTTT.

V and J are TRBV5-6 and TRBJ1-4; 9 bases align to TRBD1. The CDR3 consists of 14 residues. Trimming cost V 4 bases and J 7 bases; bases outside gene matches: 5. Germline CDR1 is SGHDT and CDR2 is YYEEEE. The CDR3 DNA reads TGTGCCAGCAGCATCGGGACAGGGCGTGAAAAACTGTTTTTT. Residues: CASSIGTGREKLFF.

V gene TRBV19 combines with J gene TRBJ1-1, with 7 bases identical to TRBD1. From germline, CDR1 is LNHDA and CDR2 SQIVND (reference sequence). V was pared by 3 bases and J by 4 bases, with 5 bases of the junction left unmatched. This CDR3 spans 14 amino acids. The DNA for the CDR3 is TGTGCCAGTAGTATTACAGGGGCTCGCACTGAAGCTTTCTTT. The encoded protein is CASSITGARTEAFF.

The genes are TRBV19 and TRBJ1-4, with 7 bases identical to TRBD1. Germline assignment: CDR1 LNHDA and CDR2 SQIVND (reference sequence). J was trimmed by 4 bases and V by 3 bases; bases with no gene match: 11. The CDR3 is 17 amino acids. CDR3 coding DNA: TGTGCCAGTAGTATTTACACCCGGACAGGATATAATGAAAAACTGTTTTTT. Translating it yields CASSIYTRTGYNEKLFF.